This TCR beta chain was captured in a study of blood T cell repertoires in COVID-19. Germline CDR1 SGHNT, CDR2 YENEEA. The CDR3 totals 14 residues. The V segment lost 5 bases and the J segment 8 bases; nucleotides outside the gene matches: 11. Clones were read by immunoSEQ multiplex PCR, and TCRdb kept only the in-frame ones, dropping some. The table includes around 260,000 clones, under 90% detected once. The material sequenced was peripheral blood. The V call is TRBV11-3, the J call TRBJ2-7; 8 bases match TRBD1. The source is a woman in her 40s who had recovered from COVID-19. The CDR3 nucleotides read TGTGCCAGCAGCCCGGGACAGGACCGTGTCAAGCAGTACTTC. This translates into CASSPGQDRVKQYF.